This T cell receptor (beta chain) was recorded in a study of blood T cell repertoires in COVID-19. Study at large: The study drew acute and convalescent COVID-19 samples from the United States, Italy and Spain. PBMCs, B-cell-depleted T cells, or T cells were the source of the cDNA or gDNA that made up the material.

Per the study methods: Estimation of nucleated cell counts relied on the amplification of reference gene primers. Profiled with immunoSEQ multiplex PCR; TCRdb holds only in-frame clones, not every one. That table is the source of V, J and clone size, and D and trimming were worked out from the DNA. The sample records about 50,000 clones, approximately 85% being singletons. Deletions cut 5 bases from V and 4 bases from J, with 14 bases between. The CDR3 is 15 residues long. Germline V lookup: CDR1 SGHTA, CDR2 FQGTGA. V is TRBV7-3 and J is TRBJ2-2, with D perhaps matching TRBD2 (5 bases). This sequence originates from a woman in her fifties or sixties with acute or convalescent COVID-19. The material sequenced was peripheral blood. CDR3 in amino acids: CASSLAQSGTGELFF. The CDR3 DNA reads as TGTGCCAGCAGCCTCGCTCAAAGCGGCACCGGGGAGCTGTTTTTT.